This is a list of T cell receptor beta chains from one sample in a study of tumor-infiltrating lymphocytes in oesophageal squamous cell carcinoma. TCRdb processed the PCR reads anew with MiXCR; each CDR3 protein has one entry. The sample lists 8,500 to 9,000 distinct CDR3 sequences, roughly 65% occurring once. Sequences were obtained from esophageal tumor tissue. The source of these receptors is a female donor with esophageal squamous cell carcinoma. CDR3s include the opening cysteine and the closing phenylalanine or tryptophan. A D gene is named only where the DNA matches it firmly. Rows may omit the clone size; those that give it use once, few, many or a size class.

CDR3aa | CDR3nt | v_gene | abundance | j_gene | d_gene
CASSRDQGETQYF | TGTGCCAGCAGCCGGGACCAAGGGGAGACCCAGTACTTC | TRBV7-8 | NA | TRBJ2-5 | NA
CASSSGLAPNEQFF | TGTGCCAGCAGCTCGGGACTAGCGCCTAATGAGCAGTTCTTC | TRBV7-3 | once | TRBJ2-1 | TRBD2
CASSLYLVIAGDTNEQFF | TGTGCCAGCAGCCTATACCTAGTAATAGCGGGAGATACCAATGAGCAGTTCTTC | TRBV7-8 | NA | TRBJ2-1 | TRBD2
CASSYRYNEQFF | TGTGCCAGCAGCTACAGGTACAATGAGCAGTTCTTC | TRBV7-9 | medium-sized | TRBJ2-1 | NA
CASSYSTGRTEAFF | TGTGCCAGCAGTTACTCGACAGGAAGGACTGAAGCTTTCTTT | TRBV6-6 | NA | TRBJ1-1 | NA
CASSSPAQGNYGYTF | TGTGCCAGCAGCTCCCCCGCACAGGGGAACTATGGCTACACCTTC | TRBV7-2 | NA | TRBJ1-2 | TRBD1
CASSQTSGPMDEQFF | TGTGCCAGCAGCCAGACTAGCGGGCCCATGGATGAGCAGTTCTTC | TRBV7-2 | few | TRBJ2-1 | TRBD2
CATTLGPSYNEQFF | TGTGCCACCACACTGGGGCCATCCTACAATGAGCAGTTCTTC | TRBV28 | NA | TRBJ2-1 | NA
CASSLAWLAGQETQYF | TGTGCCAGCAGCTTAGCGTGGCTAGCGGGTCAAGAGACCCAGTACTTC | TRBV7-2 | many | TRBJ2-5 | TRBD2
CASSVSGTVKNYEQYF | TGTGCCAGCAGCGTCTCCGGGACAGTGAAGAACTACGAGCAGTACTTC | TRBV7-3 | NA | TRBJ2-7 | TRBD1
CASSLAERKTQYF | TGTGCCAGCAGTTTAGCGGAAAGGAAGACCCAGTACTTC | TRBV12-3/TRBV12-4 | NA | TRBJ2-5 | NA
CASRTGTLYGYTF | TGTGCCAGCAGGACCGGGACGCTCTATGGCTACACCTTC | TRBV28 | NA | TRBJ1-2 | NA
CASSEARRGEQFF | TGTGCCAGCAGTGAAGCGCGGAGGGGTGAGCAGTTCTTC | TRBV6-1 | NA | TRBJ2-1 | NA
CASSLHSSGANVLTF | TGTGCCAGCAGCTTACACAGCTCTGGGGCCAACGTCCTGACTTTC | TRBV7-6 | NA | TRBJ2-6 | NA
CASSLGQFGTNEKLFF | TGTGCCAGCAGCTTAGGGCAGTTTGGGACTAATGAAAAACTGTTTTTT | TRBV7-3 | NA | TRBJ1-4 | NA
CASSLPETQETQYF | TGTGCCAGCAGTTTGCCAGAGACCCAAGAGACCCAGTACTTC | TRBV12-3/TRBV12-4 | NA | TRBJ2-5 | NA
CASSLNLGRSNEQFF | TGTGCCAGCAGCTTAAACCTTGGACGAAGCAATGAGCAGTTCTTC | TRBV7-2 | NA | TRBJ2-1 | NA
CASSLKGQSAQYF | TGTGCTAGCAGCCTTAAGGGACAGAGTGCCCAGTACTTC | TRBV7-7 | NA | TRBJ2-5 | TRBD1
CASSSRGEQYF | TGTGCCAGCAGCAGCAGGGGGGAGCAGTACTTC | TRBV7-9 | NA | TRBJ2-5 | NA
CASSIDSSYNEQFF | TGTGCCAGCAGCATAGACAGTTCCTACAATGAGCAGTTCTTC | TRBV7-6 | NA | TRBJ2-1 | NA
CASSPETMNTEAFF | TGTGCCAGCAGTCCCGAAACCATGAACACTGAAGCTTTCTTT | TRBV12-3/TRBV12-4 | NA | TRBJ1-1 | NA
CASSHIAGGSTDTQYF | TGTGCCAGCAGCCACATAGCGGGAGGGAGCACAGATACGCAGTATTTT | TRBV11-2 | NA | TRBJ2-3 | TRBD2
CATDGGIYNEQFF | TGTGCCACCGACGGGGGAATTTACAATGAGCAGTTCTTC | TRBV24-1 | NA | TRBJ2-1 | NA
CASSMTGYNEQFF | TGTGCCAGCAGTATGACAGGGTACAATGAGCAGTTCTTC | TRBV6-2/TRBV6-3 | NA | TRBJ2-1 | TRBD1
CASSPALGTNYEQYF | TGTGCCAGCAGCCCAGCCTTGGGGACAAACTACGAGCAGTATTTT | TRBV7-2 | NA | TRBJ2-3 | NA
CASSLSFLNIQYF | TGTGCTAGCAGCTTATCCTTTTTAAACATTCAGTACTTC | TRBV7-2 | once | TRBJ2-4 | NA
CASSSGTGEYNEQFF | TGTGCCAGCAGCTCCGGGACAGGGGAATACAATGAGCAGTTCTTC | TRBV6-2/TRBV6-3 | NA | TRBJ2-1 | TRBD1